This T cell receptor (beta chain) was profiled in a study of T cell repertoires in cytomegalovirus infection. Study-wide results and limits: It was HLA-C-restricted CMV-specific TCR beta clonotypes that dominated the response ex vivo.

The CDR3 runs 18 residues. Trimming cost V 3 bases and J 10 bases, with 25 bases left between them. Germline V lookup: CDR1 SNHLY, CDR2 FYNNEI. Regarding this clonotype: Its antigen is as yet unknown.

TCRdb itself ran the reads through MiXCR, one entry per CDR3 protein. The sample includes roughly 280,000 distinct CDR3 sequences, roughly an eighth seen only once; the top ten take about 8.7%. The chain combines TRBV2 with TRBJ1-6; D perhaps matches TRBD1 (6 bases). This TCR derives from a human donor in good health (CMV status not recorded). Some clones in this sample may be carry-over from other donors' samples. The sample consisted of PBMCs. The CDR3 loop is CASSEGRGGTLRRSPLHF. For the CDR3, the DNA is TGTGCCAGCAGTGAGGGAAGGGGGGGCACCCTCCGGCGGTCACCCCTCCACTTT.